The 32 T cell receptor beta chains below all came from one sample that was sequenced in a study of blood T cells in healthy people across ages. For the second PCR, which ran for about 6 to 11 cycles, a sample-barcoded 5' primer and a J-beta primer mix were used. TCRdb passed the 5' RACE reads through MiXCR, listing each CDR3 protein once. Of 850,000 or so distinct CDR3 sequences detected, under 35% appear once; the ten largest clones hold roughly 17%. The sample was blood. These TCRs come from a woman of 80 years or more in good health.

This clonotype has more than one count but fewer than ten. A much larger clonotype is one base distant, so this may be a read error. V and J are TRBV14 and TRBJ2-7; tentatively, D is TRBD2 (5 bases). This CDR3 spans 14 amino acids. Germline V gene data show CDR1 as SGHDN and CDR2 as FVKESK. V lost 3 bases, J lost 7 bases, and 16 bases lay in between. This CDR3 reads CASSHRSEGNEQYF. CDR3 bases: TGTGCCAGCAGCCACCGATCCGAGGGCAATGAGCAGTACTTC.

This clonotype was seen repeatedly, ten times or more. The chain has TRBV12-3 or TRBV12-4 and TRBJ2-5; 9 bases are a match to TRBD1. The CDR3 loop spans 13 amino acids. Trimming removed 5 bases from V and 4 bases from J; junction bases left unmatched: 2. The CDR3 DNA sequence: TGTGCCAGCAGTACGACAGGGGGAGAGACCCAGTACTTC. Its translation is CASSTTGGETQYF.

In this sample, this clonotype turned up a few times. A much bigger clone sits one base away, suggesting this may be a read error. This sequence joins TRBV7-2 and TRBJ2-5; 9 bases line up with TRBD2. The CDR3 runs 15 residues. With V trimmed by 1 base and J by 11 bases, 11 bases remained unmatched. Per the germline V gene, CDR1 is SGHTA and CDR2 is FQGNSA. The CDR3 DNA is TGTGCCAGCAGCTTAGTCAGCGGGGGGTACAATGAGCAGTACTTC. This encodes CASSLVSGGYNEQYF.

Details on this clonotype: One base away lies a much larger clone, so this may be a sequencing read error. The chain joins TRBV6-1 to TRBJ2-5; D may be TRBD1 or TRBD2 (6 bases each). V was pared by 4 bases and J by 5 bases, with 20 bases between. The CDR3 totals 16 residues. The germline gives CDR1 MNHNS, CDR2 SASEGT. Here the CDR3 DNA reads TGTGCCAGCAGTGGACCACCTTATAGGAGGGGGGAGACCCAGTACTTC. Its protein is CASSGPPYRRGETQYF.

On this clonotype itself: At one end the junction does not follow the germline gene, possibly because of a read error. DNA of the CDR3: TGCAGCGTCGACAGCCCAGCCCAAGAGACCCAGTTCTTT. It encodes CSVDSPAQETQFF. The genes are TRBV29-1 and TRBJ2-5; possibly TRBD1 for D (5 bases). CDR1 is SQVTM, CDR2 ANQGSEA, per germline. This CDR3 has 13 amino acids.

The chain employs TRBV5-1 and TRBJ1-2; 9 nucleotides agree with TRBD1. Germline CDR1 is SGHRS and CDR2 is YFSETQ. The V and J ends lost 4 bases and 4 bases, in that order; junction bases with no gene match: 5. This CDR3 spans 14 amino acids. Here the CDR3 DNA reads TGCGCCAGCAGCGAGGACAGGGGCCTCTATGGCTACACCTTC. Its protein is CASSEDRGLYGYTF.

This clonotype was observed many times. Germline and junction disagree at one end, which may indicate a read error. The CDR3 loop is CASSFGEAQYF. Here the CDR3 DNA reads TGTGCCAGCAGCTTCGGAGAGGCCCAGTACTTC. The chain employs TRBV5-4 and TRBJ2-5; D gene ambiguous. CDR3 size: 11 residues. Germline V gene lookup returns CDR1 SGHNT and CDR2 YYREEE (reference sequence).

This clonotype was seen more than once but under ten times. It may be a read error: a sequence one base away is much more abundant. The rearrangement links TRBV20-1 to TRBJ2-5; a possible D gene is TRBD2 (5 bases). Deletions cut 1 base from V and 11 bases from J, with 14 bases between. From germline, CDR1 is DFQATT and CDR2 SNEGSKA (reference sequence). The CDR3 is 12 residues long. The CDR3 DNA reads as TGCAGTGCTAGAGCTCGTTTAAGGGAGCAGTACTTC. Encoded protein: CSARARLREQYF.

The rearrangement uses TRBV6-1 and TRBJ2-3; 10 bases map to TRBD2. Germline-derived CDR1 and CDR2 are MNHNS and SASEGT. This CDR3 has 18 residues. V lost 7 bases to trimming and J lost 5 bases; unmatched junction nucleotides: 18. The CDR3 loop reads CASTSGTSVRNEKDTQYF. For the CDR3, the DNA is TGTGCCAGCACCTCCGGGACTAGCGTTCGAAATGAGAAAGATACGCAGTATTTT.

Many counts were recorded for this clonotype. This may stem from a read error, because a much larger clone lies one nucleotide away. The chain's CDR3 is CASSSSRRTQYF. CDR3 sequence (DNA): TGTGCCAGCAGTTCTTCCCGGCGCACGCAGTATTTT. This sequence joins TRBV6-2 or TRBV6-3 and TRBJ2-3; D unresolved. V lost 4 bases, J lost 9 bases, and 11 bases lay in between. The CDR3 runs 12 residues. Per germline, CDR1 MNHEY and CDR2 SVGEGT.

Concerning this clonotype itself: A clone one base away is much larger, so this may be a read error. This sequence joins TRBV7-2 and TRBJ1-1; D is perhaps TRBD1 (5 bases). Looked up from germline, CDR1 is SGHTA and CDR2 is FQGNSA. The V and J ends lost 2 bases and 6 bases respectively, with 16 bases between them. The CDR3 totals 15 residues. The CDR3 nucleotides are TGTGCCAGCAGCTTAACGGGGGACTCTAACGCTGAAGCTTTCTTT. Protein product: CASSLTGDSNAEAFF.

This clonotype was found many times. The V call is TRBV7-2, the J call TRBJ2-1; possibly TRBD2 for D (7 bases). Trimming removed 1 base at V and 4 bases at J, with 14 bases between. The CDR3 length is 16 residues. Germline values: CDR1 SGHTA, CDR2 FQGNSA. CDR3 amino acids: CASSLGGGGSYNEQFF. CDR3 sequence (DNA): TGTGCCAGCAGCTTAGGCGGCGGGGGCTCTTACAATGAGCAGTTCTTC.

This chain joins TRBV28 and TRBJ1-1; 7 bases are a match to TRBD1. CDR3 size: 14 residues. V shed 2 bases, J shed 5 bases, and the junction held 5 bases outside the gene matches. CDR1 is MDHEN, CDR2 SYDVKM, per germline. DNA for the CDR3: TGTGCCAGCAGTTTAGTCAGGGGGACAACTGAAGCTTTCTTT. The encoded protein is CASSLVRGTTEAFF.

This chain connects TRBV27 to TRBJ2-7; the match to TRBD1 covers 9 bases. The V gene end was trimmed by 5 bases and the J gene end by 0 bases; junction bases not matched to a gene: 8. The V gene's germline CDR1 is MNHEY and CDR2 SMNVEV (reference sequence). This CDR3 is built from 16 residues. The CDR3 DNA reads TGTGCCAGCAGTAGGACAGGGGCGCGCATCTCCTACGAGCAGTACTTC. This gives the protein CASSRTGARISYEQYF.

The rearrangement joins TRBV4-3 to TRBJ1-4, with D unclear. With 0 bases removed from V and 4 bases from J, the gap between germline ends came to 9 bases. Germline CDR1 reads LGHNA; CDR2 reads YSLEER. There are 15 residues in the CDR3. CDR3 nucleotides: TGCGCCAGCAGCCAAGAGTTGCAGTATAATGAAAAACTGTTTTTT. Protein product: CASSQELQYNEKLFF.

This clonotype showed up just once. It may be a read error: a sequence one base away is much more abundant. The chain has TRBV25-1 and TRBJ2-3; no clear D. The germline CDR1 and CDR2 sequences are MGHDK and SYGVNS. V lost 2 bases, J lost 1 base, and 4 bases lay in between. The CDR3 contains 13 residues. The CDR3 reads CASSEQGTDTQYF. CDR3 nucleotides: TGTGCCAGCAGTGAACAGGGCACAGATACGCAGTATTTT.

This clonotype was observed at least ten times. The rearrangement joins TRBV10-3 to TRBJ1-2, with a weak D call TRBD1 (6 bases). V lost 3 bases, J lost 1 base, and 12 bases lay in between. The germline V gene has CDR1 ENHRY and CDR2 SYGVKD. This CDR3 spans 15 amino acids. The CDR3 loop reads CAISDGQTFNYGYTF. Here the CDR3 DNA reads TGTGCCATCAGTGATGGACAGACATTTAACTATGGCTACACCTTC.

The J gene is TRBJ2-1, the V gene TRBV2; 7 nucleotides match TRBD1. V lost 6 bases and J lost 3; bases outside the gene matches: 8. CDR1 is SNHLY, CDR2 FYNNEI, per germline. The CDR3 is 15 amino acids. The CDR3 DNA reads TGTGCCAGCAGCTCCGGACAGGAGAACTACAATGAGCAGTTCTTC. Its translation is CASSSGQENYNEQFF.

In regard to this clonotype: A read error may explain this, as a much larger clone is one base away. CDR3 sequence reads: CAGSARVDYEQYF. DNA for the CDR3: TGCGCCGGCAGCGCCAGGGTGGACTACGAGCAGTACTTC. The chain carries TRBV5-1 and TRBJ2-7, with a tentative D call TRBD1 (5 bases). The CDR3 has 13 amino acids. Germline loops: CDR1 SGHRS, CDR2 YFSETQ.

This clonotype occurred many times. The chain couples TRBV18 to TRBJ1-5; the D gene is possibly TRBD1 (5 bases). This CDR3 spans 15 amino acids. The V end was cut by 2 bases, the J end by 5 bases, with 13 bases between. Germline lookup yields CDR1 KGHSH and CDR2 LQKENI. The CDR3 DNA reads TGTGCCAGCTCACCATACACAGGACCCCATCAGCCCCAGCATTTT. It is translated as CASSPYTGPHQPQHF.

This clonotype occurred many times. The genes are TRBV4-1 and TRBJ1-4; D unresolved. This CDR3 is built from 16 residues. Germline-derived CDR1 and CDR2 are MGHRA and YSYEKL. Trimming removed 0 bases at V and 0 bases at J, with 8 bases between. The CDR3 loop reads CASSQENIATNEKLFF. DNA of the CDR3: TGCGCCAGCAGCCAAGAAAACATTGCAACTAATGAAAAACTGTTTTTT.

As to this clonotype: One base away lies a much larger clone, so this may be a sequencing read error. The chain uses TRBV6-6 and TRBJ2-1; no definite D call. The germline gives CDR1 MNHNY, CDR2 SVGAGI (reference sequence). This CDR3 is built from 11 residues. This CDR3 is CASSYRFERFF. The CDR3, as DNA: TGTGCCAGCAGTTACAGGTTCGAGCGGTTCTTC.

CDR3 bases: TGCAGCGTCCACGACAGGGCGGGATCAAAGGACGAGCAGTACTTC. Protein: CSVHDRAGSKDEQYF. The chain couples TRBV29-1 to TRBJ2-4; possibly TRBD1 for D (7 bases). The end of the DNA aligns better with TRBJ2-7, so the J call may be wrong. The germline gives CDR1 SQVTM, CDR2 ANQGSEA. The CDR3 runs to 15 residues.

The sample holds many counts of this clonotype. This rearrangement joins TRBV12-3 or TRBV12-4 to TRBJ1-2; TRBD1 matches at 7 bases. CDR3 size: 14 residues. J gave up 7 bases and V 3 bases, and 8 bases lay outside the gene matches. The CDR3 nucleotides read TGTGCCAGCAGTTTTCGGTCAGGGGGTGGTGGCTACACCTTC. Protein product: CASSFRSGGGGYTF.

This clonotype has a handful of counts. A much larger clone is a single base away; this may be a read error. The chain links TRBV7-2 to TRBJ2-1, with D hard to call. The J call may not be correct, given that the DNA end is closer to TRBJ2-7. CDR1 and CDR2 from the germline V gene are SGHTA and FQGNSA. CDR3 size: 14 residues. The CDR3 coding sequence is TGTGCCAGCAGCCCGAGTAGTTATTCCAATGAGCAGTACTTC. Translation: CASSPSSYSNEQYF.

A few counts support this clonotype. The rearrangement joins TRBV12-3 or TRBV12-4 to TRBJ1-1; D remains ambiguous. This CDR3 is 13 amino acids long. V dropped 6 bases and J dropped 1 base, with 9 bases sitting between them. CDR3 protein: CASRMLGNTEAFF. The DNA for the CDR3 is TGTGCCAGCAGAATGTTGGGGAACACTGAAGCTTTCTTT.

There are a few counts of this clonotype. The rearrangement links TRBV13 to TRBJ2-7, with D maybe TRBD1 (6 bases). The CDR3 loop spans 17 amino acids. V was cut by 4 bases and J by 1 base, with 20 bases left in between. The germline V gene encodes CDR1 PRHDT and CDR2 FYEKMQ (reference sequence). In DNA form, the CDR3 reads TGTGCCAGCAGCTCTCTAGGGACAAGACAGCCATCCTACGAGCAGTACTTC. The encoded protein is CASSSLGTRQPSYEQYF.

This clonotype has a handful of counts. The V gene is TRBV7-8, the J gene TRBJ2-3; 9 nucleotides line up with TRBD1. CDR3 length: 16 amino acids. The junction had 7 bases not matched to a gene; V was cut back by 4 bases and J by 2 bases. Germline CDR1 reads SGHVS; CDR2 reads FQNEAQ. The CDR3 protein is CASSYGWDRATDTQYF. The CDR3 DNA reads TGTGCCAGCAGCTACGGGTGGGACAGGGCCACAGATACGCAGTATTTT.

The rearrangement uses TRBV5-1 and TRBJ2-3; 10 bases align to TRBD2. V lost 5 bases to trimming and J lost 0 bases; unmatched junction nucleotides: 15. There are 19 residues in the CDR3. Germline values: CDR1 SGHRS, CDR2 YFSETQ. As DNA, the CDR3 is TGCGCCAGCAGTGGGGGGAGGACTAGCGGAGTGCGTAGCACAGATACGCAGTATTTT. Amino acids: CASSGGRTSGVRSTDTQYF.

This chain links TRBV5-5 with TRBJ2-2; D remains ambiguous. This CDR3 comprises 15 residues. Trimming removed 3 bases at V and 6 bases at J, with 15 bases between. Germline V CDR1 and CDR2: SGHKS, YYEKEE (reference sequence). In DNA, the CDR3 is TGTGCCAGCAGCTGGGGAAGGATTTCGTCCGGGGAGCTGTTTTTT. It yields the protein CASSWGRISSGELFF.

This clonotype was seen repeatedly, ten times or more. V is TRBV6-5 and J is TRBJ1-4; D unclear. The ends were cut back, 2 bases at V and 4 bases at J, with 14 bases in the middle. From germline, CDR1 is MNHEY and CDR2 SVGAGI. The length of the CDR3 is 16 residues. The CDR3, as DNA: TGTGCCAGCAGTTACAATTTGGCAAGGCTTAATGAAAAACTGTTTTTT. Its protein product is CASSYNLARLNEKLFF.

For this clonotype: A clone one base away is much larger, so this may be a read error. CDR3 residues: CASGSAGTKNIQYF. DNA of the CDR3: TGTGCCAGCGGTTCAGCGGGAACCAAAAACATTCAGTACTTC. The chain employs TRBV12-3 or TRBV12-4 and TRBJ2-4; 7 bases align to TRBD2. J lost 2 bases, V lost 8 bases, and 6 bases had no gene match. The CDR3 has 14 residues.